These 17 T cell receptor beta chains originate from one sample sequenced in a study of blood T cell repertoires in COVID-19. Clones were read by immunoSEQ multiplex PCR, and TCRdb kept only the in-frame ones, dropping some. Altogether under 250,000 clones are present, almost 90% being singletons, with the ten largest covering over 1.1%. The sequenced material came from peripheral blood. These receptors came from an older man with acute or convalescent COVID-19.

This clone appeared once. V and J are TRBV7-8 and TRBJ2-7, with D uncertain. This CDR3 has 11 amino acids. Trimming shortened V by 4 bases and J by 3 bases, and 4 bases separated the two germline ends. Germline CDR1 SGHVS, CDR2 FQNEAQ. CDR3 amino acids: CASSSNYEQYF. In nucleotides, the CDR3 is TGTGCCAGCAGCTCAAACTACGAGCAGTACTTC.

This clone was detected once. The chain employs TRBV27 and TRBJ2-1; 13 bases line up with TRBD2. The CDR3 loop spans 17 amino acids. Germline V CDR1 and CDR2: MNHEY, SMNVEV (reference sequence). V dropped 5 bases and J dropped 8; count of bases not matched to a gene: 12. CDR3 bases: TGTGCCAGCAGTCGACCACCGACTAGCGGGAGGATTGATGAGCAGTTCTTC. This sequence encodes CASSRPPTSGRIDEQFF.

The chain combines TRBV11-2 with TRBJ2-7, with 7 bases that match TRBD2. With V trimmed by 3 bases and J by 2 bases, 7 bases remained unmatched. CDR1 SGHAT and CDR2 FQNNGV come from the germline V gene. The CDR3 runs 15 residues. The CDR3 here is CASSFSGRPPYEQYF. CDR3 nucleotide sequence: TGTGCCAGCAGCTTTAGCGGGCGGCCCCCCTACGAGCAGTACTTC.

The chain links TRBV11-2 to TRBJ2-7; 10 positions match TRBD2. After removal of 5 bases from V and 7 bases from J, the junction contained 14 bases not matched to a gene. This CDR3 comprises 16 residues. Germline V CDR1 and CDR2: SGHAT, FQNNGV. CDR3 nucleotides: TGTGCCAGCAGCCGAATATCAGCGGGAGGGCCGGGGGAGCAGTACTTC. Its protein is CASSRISAGGPGEQYF.

The rearrangement uses TRBV5-1 and TRBJ1-3; D unclear. The CDR3 totals 15 residues. V lost 3 bases and J lost 2, with 12 bases in between. Per the germline V gene, CDR1 is SGHRS and CDR2 is YFSETQ. In nucleotides, the CDR3 is TGCGCCAGCAGCTCTGGGCGGGGAACTGGAAACACCATATATTTT. Its protein is CASSSGRGTGNTIYF. The full variable domain, with the rest looked up from reference TRBV5-1 and TRBJ1-3, is KAGVTQTPRYLIKTRGQQVTLSCSPISGHRSVSWYQQTPGQGLQFLFEYFSETQRNKGNFPGRFSGRQFSNSRSEMNVSTLELGDSALYLCASSSGRGTGNTIYFGEGSWLTVV.

The chain joins TRBV19 to TRBJ2-7; 9 nucleotides align to TRBD1. Germline V gene sequence: CDR1 LNHDA, CDR2 SQIVND (reference sequence). The ends lost 1 base at V and 6 bases at J; junction bases unmatched: 7. CDR3 size: 15 residues. As DNA, the CDR3 is TGTGCCAGTAGTATAGTGACAGGGGGTGATGGCGAGCAGTACTTC. This gives the protein CASSIVTGGDGEQYF.

The rearrangement joins TRBV4-3 to TRBJ2-1, with 10 bases fitting TRBD2. Germline trimming cut 0 bases from V and 7 bases from J; bases unmatched to any gene: 12. CDR1 LGHNA and CDR2 YSLEER come from the germline V gene. There are 18 residues in the CDR3. CDR3: CASSQDRSPSGSFNEQFF. The CDR3 DNA is TGCGCCAGCAGCCAAGATCGTTCCCCTAGCGGGAGTTTTAATGAGCAGTTCTTC.

V is TRBV6-5 and J is TRBJ1-2, with TRBD1 as a possible D gene (6 bases). This CDR3 is built from 15 residues. V lost 7 bases and J lost 3, with 18 bases in between. CDR1 and CDR2 from the germline V gene are MNHEY and SVGAGI. CDR3 sequence reads: CASKRGRGGDYGYTF. CDR3 DNA sequence: TGTGCCAGCAAGAGGGGAAGGGGGGGCGACTATGGCTACACCTTC.

The genes are TRBV5-1 and TRBJ1-1; D unresolved. Looked up from germline, CDR1 is SGHRS and CDR2 is YFSETQ. The V and J ends lost 2 bases and 0 bases respectively, with 5 bases between them. This CDR3 is 13 amino acids long. This chain's CDR3 is CASSFGMNTEAFF. The CDR3 DNA sequence: TGCGCCAGCAGCTTCGGGATGAACACTGAAGCTTTCTTT.

A few counts support this clone. The CDR3 loop is CASSKWDSLDSPLHF. The CDR3 DNA follows: TGTGCCAGCAGCAAATGGGACAGTTTGGATTCACCCCTCCACTTT. The chain links TRBV7-8 to TRBJ1-6; 7 bases are a match to TRBD1. CDR1 is SGHVS and CDR2 is FQNEAQ in the germline V gene. Trimming at V came to 5 bases and at J to 8 bases, leaving 9 bases not matched to a gene. This CDR3 is built from 15 residues.

The chain combines TRBV29-1 with TRBJ1-5; D not certain. Trimming shortened V by 7 bases and J by 4 bases, and 11 bases separated the two germline ends. Germline values: CDR1 SQVTM, CDR2 ANQGSEA. CDR3 size: 12 residues. CDR3 region: CSAGENNQPQHF. CDR3 nucleotides: TGCAGCGCCGGAGAGAATAATCAGCCCCAGCATTTT.

This chain uses TRBV3-1 (or the pseudogene TRBV3-2) with TRBJ2-7; D might be TRBD2 (6 bases). Per germline, CDR1 LGHDT and CDR2 YNNKEL (reference sequence). V lost 5 bases and J lost 2, with 13 bases in between. There are 14 residues in the CDR3. The CDR3 loop reads CASSSTRGAYEQYF. As DNA, the CDR3 is TGTGCCAGCAGCTCGACTAGAGGGGCCTACGAGCAGTACTTC.

The chain employs TRBV7-6 and TRBJ2-1; a possible D gene is TRBD2 (7 bases). The CDR3 spans 15 residues. V was clipped by 4 bases and J by 5 bases, with 15 bases between them. Per germline, CDR1 SGHVS and CDR2 FNYEAQ. CDR3 bases: TGTGCCAGCAGCTCACGGGGGGCACTCGACAATGAGCAGTTCTTC. Amino acids: CASSSRGALDNEQFF.

V and J are TRBV6-2 or TRBV6-3 and TRBJ2-2; 7 bases are a match to TRBD2. CDR3 length: 20 amino acids. After removal of 6 bases from V and 3 bases from J, the junction contained 22 bases not matched to a gene. CDR1 is MNHEY, CDR2 SVGEGT, per germline. CDR3 in DNA: TGTGCCAGCAGCTTCATACTCGGGGGGATAACATCTCGTGACACCGGGGAGCTGTTTTTT. This encodes CASSFILGGITSRDTGELFF.

The chain couples TRBV19 to TRBJ1-1, with 8 bases identical to TRBD1. The CDR3 extends over 14 amino acids. V trimming: 5 bases; J trimming: 1 base; junction bases outside the gene matches: 3. Germline V gene sequence: CDR1 LNHDA, CDR2 SQIVND (reference sequence). The CDR3 is CASSSQGGNTEAFF. CDR3 bases: TGTGCCAGTAGTTCACAGGGGGGGAACACTGAAGCTTTCTTT. Based on the CDR3 plus reference TRBV19 and TRBJ1-1, the full variable domain is DGGITQSPKYLFRKEGQNVTLSCEQNLNHDAMYWYRQDPGQGLRLIYYSQIVNDFQKGDIAEGYSVSREKKESFPLTVTSAQKNPTAFYLCASSSQGGNTEAFFGQGTRLTVV.

This clone was seen just once. V and J are TRBV6-5 and TRBJ2-7; 9 nucleotides line up with TRBD1. Trimming removed 6 bases from V and 4 bases from J; junction bases left unmatched: 4. The germline V gene encodes CDR1 MNHEY and CDR2 SVGAGI. This CDR3 region has 13 residues. The CDR3, as DNA: TGTGCCAGCAGCAGGGACAGGGATTACGAGCAGTACTTC. Translation: CASSRDRDYEQYF.

V is TRBV4-3 and J is TRBJ2-7; 8 positions match TRBD1. There are 15 residues in the CDR3. The J segment lost 2 bases and the V segment lost 3 bases, leaving 6 bases of the junction unmatched. Germline lookup yields CDR1 LGHNA and CDR2 YSLEER. The CDR3 sequence: CASSQGTGLPYEQYF. DNA for the CDR3: TGCGCCAGCAGCCAGGGGACAGGCCTCCCCTACGAGCAGTACTTC.